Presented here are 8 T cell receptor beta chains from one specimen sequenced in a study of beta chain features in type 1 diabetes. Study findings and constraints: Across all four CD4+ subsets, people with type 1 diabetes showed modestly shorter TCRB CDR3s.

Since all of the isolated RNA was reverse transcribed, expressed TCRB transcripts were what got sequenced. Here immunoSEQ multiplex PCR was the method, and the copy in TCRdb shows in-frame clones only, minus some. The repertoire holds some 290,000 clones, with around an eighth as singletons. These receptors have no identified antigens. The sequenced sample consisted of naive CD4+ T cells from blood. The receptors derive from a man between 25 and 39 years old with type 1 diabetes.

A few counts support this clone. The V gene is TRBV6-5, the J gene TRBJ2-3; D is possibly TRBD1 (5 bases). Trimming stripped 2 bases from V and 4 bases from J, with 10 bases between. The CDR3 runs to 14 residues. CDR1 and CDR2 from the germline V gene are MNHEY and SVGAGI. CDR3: CASSYGQGPDTQYF. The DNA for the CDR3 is TGTGCCAGCAGTTACGGTCAGGGCCCAGATACGCAGTATTTT.

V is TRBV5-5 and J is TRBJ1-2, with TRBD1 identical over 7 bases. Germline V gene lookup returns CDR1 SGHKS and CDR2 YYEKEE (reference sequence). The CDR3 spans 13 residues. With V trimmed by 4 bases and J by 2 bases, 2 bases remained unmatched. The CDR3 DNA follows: TGTGCCAGCAGCGAACAGGGGAACTATGGCTACACCTTC. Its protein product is CASSEQGNYGYTF.

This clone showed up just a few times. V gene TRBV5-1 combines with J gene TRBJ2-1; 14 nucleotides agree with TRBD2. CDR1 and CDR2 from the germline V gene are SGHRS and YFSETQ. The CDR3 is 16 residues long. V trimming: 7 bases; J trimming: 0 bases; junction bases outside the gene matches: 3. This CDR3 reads CASGLAGGSSYNEQFF. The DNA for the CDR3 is TGCGCCAGCGGACTAGCGGGAGGAAGCTCCTACAATGAGCAGTTCTTC.

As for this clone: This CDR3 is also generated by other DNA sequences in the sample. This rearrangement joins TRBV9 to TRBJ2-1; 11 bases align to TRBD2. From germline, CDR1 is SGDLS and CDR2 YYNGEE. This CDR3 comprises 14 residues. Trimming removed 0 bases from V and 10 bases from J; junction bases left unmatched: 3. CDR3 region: CASSVGLAGPEQFF. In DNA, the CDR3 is TGTGCCAGCAGCGTAGGACTAGCGGGACCGGAGCAGTTCTTC.

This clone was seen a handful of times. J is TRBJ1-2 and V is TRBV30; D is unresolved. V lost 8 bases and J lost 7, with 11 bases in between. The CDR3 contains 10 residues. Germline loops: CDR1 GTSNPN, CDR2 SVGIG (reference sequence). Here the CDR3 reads CALARVGYTF. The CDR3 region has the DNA TGTGCCCTTGCCCGGGTTGGCTACACCTTC.

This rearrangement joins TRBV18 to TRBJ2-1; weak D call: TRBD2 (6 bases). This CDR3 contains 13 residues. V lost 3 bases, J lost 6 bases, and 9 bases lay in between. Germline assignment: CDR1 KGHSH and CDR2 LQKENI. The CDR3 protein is CASSPAGFNEQFF. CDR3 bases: TGTGCCAGCTCACCGGCGGGGTTCAATGAGCAGTTCTTC. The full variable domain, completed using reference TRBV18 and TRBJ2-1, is NAGVMQNPRHLVRRRGQEARLRCSPMKGHSHVYWYRQLPEEGLKFMVYLQKENIIDESGMPKERFSAEFPKEGPSILRIQQVVRGDSAAYFCASSPAGFNEQFFGPGTRLTVL.

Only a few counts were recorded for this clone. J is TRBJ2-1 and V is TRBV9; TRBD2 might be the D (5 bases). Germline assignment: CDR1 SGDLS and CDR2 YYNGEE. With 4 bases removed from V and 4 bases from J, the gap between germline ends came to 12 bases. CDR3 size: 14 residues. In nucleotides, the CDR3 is TGTGCCAGCAGCCCCCGTAGGACTTACAATGAGCAGTTCTTC. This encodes CASSPRRTYNEQFF.

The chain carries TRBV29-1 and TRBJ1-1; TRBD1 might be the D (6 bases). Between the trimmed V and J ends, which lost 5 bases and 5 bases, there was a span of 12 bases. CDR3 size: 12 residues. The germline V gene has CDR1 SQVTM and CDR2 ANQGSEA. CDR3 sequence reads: CSVRTDQTEAFF. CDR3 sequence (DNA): TGCAGCGTTAGGACAGATCAGACTGAAGCTTTCTTT. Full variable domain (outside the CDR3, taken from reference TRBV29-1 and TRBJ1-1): SAVISQKPSRDICQRGTSLTIQCQVDSQVTMMFWYRQQPGQSLTLIATANQGSEATYESGFVIDKFPISRPNLTFSTLTVSNMSPEDSSIYLCSVRTDQTEAFFGQGTRLTVV.